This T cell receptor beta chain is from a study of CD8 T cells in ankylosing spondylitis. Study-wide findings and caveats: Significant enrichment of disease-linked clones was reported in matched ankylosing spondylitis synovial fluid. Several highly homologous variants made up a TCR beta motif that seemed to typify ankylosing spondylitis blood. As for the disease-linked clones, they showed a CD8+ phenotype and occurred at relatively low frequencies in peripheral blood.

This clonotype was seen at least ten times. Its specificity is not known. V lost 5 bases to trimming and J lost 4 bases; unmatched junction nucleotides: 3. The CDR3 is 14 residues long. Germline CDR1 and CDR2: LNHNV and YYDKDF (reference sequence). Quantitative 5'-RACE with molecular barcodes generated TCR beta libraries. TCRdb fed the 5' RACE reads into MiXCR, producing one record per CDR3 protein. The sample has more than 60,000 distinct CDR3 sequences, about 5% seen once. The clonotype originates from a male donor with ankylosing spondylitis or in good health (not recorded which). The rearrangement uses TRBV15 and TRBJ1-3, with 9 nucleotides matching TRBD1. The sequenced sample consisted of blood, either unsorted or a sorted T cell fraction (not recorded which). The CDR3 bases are TGTGCCACCAGCTGGGACAGGGCAGGAAACACCATATATTTT. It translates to CATSWDRAGNTIYF.